These 2 T cell receptor beta chains share one sample of origin, sequenced in a study of cytomegalovirus exposure and HLA in healthy donors. The PCR ran on 60 Vbeta and 13 Jbeta primers. Assay: immunoSEQ multiplex PCR; the TCRdb copy retains only in-frame clones and omits some. The table lists some 150,000 clones, about 79% of them singletons. Sample: PBMCs. Source of these receptors: a woman in her twenties or thirties in good health and CMV-seronegative.

V is TRBV5-1 and J is TRBJ1-2; tentative D call: TRBD1 (5 bases). The V end lost 0 bases, the J end lost 7 bases, and 10 bases lay between the germline ends. CDR1 and CDR2 (germline): SGHRS, YFSETQ. The CDR3 contains 13 residues. CDR3 protein: CASSLVGGSGYTF. The CDR3 nucleotides are TGCGCCAGCAGCTTGGTGGGGGGGTCTGGCTACACCTTC.

J is TRBJ2-7 and V is TRBV18, with a weak D call TRBD1 (6 bases). V was pared by 8 bases and J by 2 bases, with 13 bases between. The germline V gene encodes CDR1 KGHSH and CDR2 LQKENI. The CDR3 is 13 amino acids. The CDR3 DNA reads as TGTGCCAGCGCGCTACAGGGAGCCTACGAGCAGTACTTC. Residues: CASALQGAYEQYF.